The sequence of this T cell receptor (beta chain) was determined in a study of T cell changes during pregnancy in multiple sclerosis. CDR1 SSHAT and CDR2 FNYEAQ come from the germline V gene (reference sequence). The length of the CDR3 is 15 residues. Losses at the gene ends were 4 bases for V and 1 base for J; bases not matched to a gene: 4. The method was immunoSEQ multiplex PCR; TCRdb's version includes in-frame clones alone and lacks a portion of them. The sample includes about 44,000 clones, 80% to 95% seen only once; the top ten take about 0.75%. The sample was CD4+ T cells from peripheral blood mononuclear cells, taken before pregnancy. The sequence derives from a female donor with multiple sclerosis, enrolled in a pregnancy study. The chain couples TRBV7-7 to TRBJ2-5, with 9 bases identical to TRBD1. CDR3 amino acids: CASSSGTGRQETQYF. CDR3 nucleotides: TGTGCCAGCAGCTCCGGGACAGGGCGCCAAGAGACCCAGTACTTC. Filled out from reference TRBV7-7 and TRBJ2-5, the complete variable domain reads GAGVSQSPRYKVTKRGQDVTLRCDPISSHATLYWYQQALGQGPEFLTYFNYEAQPDKSGLPSDRFSAERPEGSISTLTIQRTEQRDSAMYRCASSSGTGRQETQYFGPGTRLLVL.